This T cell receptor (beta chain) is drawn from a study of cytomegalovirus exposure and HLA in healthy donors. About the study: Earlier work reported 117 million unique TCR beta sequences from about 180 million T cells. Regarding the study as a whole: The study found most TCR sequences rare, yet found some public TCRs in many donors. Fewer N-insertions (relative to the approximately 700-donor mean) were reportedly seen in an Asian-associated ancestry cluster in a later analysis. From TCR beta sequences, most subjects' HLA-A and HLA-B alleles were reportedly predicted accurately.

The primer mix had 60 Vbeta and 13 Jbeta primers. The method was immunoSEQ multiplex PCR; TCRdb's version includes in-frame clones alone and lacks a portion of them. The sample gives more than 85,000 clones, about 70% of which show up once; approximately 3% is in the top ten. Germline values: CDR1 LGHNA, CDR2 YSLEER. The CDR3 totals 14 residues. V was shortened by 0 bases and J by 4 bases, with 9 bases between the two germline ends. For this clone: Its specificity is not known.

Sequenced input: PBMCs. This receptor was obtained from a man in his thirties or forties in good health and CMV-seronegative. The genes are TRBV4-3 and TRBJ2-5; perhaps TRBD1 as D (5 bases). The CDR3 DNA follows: TGCGCCAGCAGCCAAGAGGCAGGGTTAGAGACCCAGTACTTC. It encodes CASSQEAGLETQYF.